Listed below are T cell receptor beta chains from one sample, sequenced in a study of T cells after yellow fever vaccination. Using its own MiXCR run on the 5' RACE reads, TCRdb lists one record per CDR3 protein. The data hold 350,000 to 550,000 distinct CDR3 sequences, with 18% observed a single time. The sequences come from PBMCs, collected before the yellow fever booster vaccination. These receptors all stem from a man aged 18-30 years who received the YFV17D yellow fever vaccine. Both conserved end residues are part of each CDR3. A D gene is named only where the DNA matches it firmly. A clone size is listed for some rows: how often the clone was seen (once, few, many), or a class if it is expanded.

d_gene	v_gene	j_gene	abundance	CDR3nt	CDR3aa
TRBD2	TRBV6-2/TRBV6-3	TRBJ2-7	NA	TGTGCCAGCAGTTACGGGAGCGGGGGATACGAGCAGTACTTC	CASSYGSGGYEQYF
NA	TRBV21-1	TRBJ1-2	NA	TGTGCCAGCAGACATACCGGTTTATTTAACTATGGCTACACCTTC	CASRHTGLFNYGYTF
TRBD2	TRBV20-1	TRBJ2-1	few	TGCAGTGCCGGACTAGCCCACAATGAGCAGTTCTTC	CSAGLAHNEQFF
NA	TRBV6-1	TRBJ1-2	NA	TGTGCCACCCTGGGGGGGAACTATGGCTACACCTTC	CATLGGNYGYTF
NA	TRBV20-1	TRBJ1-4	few	TGCAGTGCTAGAGATCCAAGGGTTGCGGTTGAAAAACTGTTTTTT	CSARDPRVAVEKLFF
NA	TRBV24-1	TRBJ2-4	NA	TGTGCCACCAGTGAGGGCACACGACAGTACTTC	CATSEGTRQYF
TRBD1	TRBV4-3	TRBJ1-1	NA	TGCGCCAGCAGCCAAGGACAGGGGGCCCCAAACACTGAAGCTTTCTTT	CASSQGQGAPNTEAFF
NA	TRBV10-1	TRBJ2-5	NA	TGCGCCAGCAGTGAGGGGGGCCCGGAGACCCAGTACTTC	CASSEGGPETQYF
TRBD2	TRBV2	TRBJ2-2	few	TGTGCCAGCAGCTGGACTAGCGGAGACCCGAGCACCGGGGAGCTGTTTTTT	CASSWTSGDPSTGELFF
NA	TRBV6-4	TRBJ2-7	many	TGTGCCAGCAGTGACGGAACAGGGAAAATTTACGAGCAGTACTTC	CASSDGTGKIYEQYF
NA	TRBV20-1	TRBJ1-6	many	TGCAGTGCCCCTTCACAGAATTCACCCCTCCACTTT	CSAPSQNSPLHF
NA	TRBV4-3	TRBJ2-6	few	TGCGCCAGCAGCCAGTCAGGAGTCTCAGCCTCTGGGGCCAACGTCCTGACTTTC	CASSQSGVSASGANVLTF
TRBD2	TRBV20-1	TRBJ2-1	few	TGCAGTTCTCGCCCCGCGGGGGGGGACTACAATGAGCAGTTCTTC	CSSRPAGGDYNEQFF
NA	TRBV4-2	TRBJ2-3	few	TGTGCCAGCAGCCACGGGGGCACTAGCACAGATACGCAGTATTTT	CASSHGGTSTDTQYF
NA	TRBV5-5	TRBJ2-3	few	TGTGCCAGCAGCTTCAGGGGGGCCGAATACACAGATACGCAGTATTTT	CASSFRGAEYTDTQYF
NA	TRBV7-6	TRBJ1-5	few	TGTGCCAGCAGCTTAGTATCCGGTCAGCCCCAGCATTTT	CASSLVSGQPQHF
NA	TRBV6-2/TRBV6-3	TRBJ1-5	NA	TGTGCCAGCAGTCCCCTCAAAGCCAGAGGCAATCAGCCCCAGCATTTT	CASSPLKARGNQPQHF
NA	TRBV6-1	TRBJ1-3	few	TGTGCCAGCATCATAGACAGCTACTCTGGAAACACCATATATTTT	CASIIDSYSGNTIYF
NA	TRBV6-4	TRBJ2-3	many	TGTGCCAGCAGTGGACAGATAAATTCAGATACGCAGTATTTT	CASSGQINSDTQYF
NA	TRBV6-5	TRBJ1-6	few	TGTGCCAGCACGAGGGTGACGGATTCACCCCTCCACTTT	CASTRVTDSPLHF
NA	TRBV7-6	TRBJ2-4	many	TGTGCCAGCAGCTTAGGGGGGGCCAAAAACATTCAGTACTTC	CASSLGGAKNIQYF
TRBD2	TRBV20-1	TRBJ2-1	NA	TGCAGTGCTAAGACCGGACTAGCGGCAATTCATGAGCAGTTCTTC	CSAKTGLAAIHEQFF
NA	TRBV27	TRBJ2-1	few	TGTGCCAGCAGTTTATGGTCGGGTACGGATGAGCAGTTCTTC	CASSLWSGTDEQFF
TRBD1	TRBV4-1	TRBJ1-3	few	TGCGCCAGCAGCCTGACAGGGTTTTCAAACACCATATATTTT	CASSLTGFSNTIYF
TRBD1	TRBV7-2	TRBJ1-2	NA	TGTGCCAGCACCGTAAACAGGGGGGTCGACTATGGCTACACCTTC	CASTVNRGVDYGYTF
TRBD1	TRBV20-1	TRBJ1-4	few	TGCAGTGCTAGGGACCTTCCGGGACAGGGAAACGAAAAACTGTTTTTT	CSARDLPGQGNEKLFF
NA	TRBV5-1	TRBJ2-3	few	TGCGCCAGCAGCTTGGTGGGCCCAGAGGATACGCAGTATTTT	CASSLVGPEDTQYF
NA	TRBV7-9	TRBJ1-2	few	TGTGCCAGCAGCTTAATGGACGGCGGGGAATATGGCTACACCTTC	CASSLMDGGEYGYTF
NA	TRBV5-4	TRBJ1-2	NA	TGTGCCAGCAGCTTGTGGACAGAGGGCTACACCTTC	CASSLWTEGYTF
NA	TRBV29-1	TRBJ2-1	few	TGCAGCGTTGCCGTGCAGGGGGGGAATGAGCAGTTCTTC	CSVAVQGGNEQFF
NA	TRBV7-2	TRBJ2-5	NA	TGTGCCAGCAGCTTAAAGTTGTACTCCCAAGAGACCCAGTACTTC	CASSLKLYSQETQYF
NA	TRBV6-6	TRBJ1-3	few	TGTGCCAGCAACCCAGACCCCATCAGCGGGGGAAACACCATATATTTT	CASNPDPISGGNTIYF
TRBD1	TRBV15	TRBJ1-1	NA	TGTGCCACCAGCAGAGCCCCGGGACAGGGGGTAAGCGAAGCTTTCTTT	CATSRAPGQGVSEAFF
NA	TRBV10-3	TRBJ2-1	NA	TGTGCCACAAGAGCGGACCGCTCCTACAATGAGCAGTTCTTC	CATRADRSYNEQFF
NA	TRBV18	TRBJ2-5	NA	TGTGCCAGCACATTCGACAGACAGGAGACCCAGTACTTC	CASTFDRQETQYF
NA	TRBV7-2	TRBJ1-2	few	TGTGCCAGCAGCTTAGCCTTGTCGGGACCAAAAGGAGGCTACACCTTC	CASSLALSGPKGGYTF
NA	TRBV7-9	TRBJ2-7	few	TGTGCCAGCAGCTTAGTATCCGAGTACGAGCAGTACTTC	CASSLVSEYEQYF
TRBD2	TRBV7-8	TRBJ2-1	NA	TGTGCCACCACCAGGGGTAGCGGGGGGAAGAATGAGCAGTTCTTC	CATTRGSGGKNEQFF
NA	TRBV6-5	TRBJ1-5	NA	TGTGCCAGCAGTTACTCGCGGCAAAGCAATCAGCCCCAGCATTTT	CASSYSRQSNQPQHF
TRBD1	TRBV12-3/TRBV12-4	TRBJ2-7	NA	TGTGCCAGCAGACATCCTTCCGGGACAGGTGGATACGAGCAGTACTTC	CASRHPSGTGGYEQYF
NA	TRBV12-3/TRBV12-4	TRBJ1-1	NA	TGTGCCAGCAGTTCCAGTGAGGCGAACACTGAAGCTTTCTTT	CASSSSEANTEAFF
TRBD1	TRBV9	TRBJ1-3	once	TGTGCCAGCAGCGGGACCGGGACAGGGGGCGCCGGAAACACCATATATTTT	CASSGTGTGGAGNTIYF
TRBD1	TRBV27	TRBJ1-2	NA	TGTGCCAGCAGCTCCGGGACAGGGGTGCCTAACTATGGCTACACCTTC	CASSSGTGVPNYGYTF
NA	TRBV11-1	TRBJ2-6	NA	TGTGCCAGCAGCTTCATTACGAGGGGAGGTGGCTCTGGGGCCAACGTCCTGACTTTC	CASSFITRGGGSGANVLTF
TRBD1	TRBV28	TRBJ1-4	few	TGTGCCAGCAGCCCACCCCGGGACAGCGCAACTAATGAAAAACTGTTTTTT	CASSPPRDSATNEKLFF
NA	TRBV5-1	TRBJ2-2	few	TGCGCCAGCAGCCGCGGGACAGCAACCGGGGAGCTGTTTTTT	CASSRGTATGELFF
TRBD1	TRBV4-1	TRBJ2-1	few	TGCGCCAGCAGCCAAGATGACAGGGAACTATACAATGAGCAGTTCTTC	CASSQDDRELYNEQFF
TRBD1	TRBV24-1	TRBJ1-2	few	TGTGCCACCAGTGACTCGGACAGGGTCGGCTATGGCTACACCTTC	CATSDSDRVGYGYTF
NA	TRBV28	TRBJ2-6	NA	TGTGCCAGCAGTTCCCCACCAGGGGCCAACGTCCTGACTTTC	CASSSPPGANVLTF
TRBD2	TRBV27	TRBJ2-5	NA	TGTGCCAGCAGCACGTGGGGGGGAGAGACCCAGTACTTC	CASSTWGGETQYF
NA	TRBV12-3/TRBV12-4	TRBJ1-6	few	TGTGCCAGCAGTTTAGCTGGAAATTCACCCCTCCACTTT	CASSLAGNSPLHF
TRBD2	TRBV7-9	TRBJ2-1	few	TGTGCCAGCAGCTCACGGGGGGTCAATGAGCAGTTCTTC	CASSSRGVNEQFF
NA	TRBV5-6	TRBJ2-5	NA	TGTGCCAGCAGCTTGATCCTAGCAGCCATCAAACAAGAGACCCAGTACTTC	CASSLILAAIKQETQYF
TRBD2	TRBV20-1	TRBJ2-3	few	TGCAGTGCTGCTAGCGGGGCCCGAGCAGATACGCAGTATTTT	CSAASGARADTQYF
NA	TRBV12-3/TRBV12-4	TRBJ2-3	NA	TGTGCCAGCAGTTTCGTTAGCACAGATACGCAGTATTTT	CASSFVSTDTQYF
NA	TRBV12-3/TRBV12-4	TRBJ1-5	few	TGTGCCAGCAGAAGGGGGGGTCTCGGCCAGCCCCAGCATTTT	CASRRGGLGQPQHF
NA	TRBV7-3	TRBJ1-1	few	TGTGCCAGCAGCCCCTCAGGGGTAGGGACTGAAGCTTTCTTT	CASSPSGVGTEAFF